The clone carrying this T cell receptor (beta chain) was seen a few times. The data originate from a study of blood T cells in healthy people across ages. This CDR3 region has 14 residues. Trimming took 3 bases from V and 0 from J, leaving 9 bases between them. Peripheral blood from each donor was collected in a volume of roughly 9.8 milliliters. It was with a sample-barcoded 5' primer and a J-beta primer mix that a second PCR of roughly 7 to 12 cycles was run. Each TCR beta cDNA got a 12-nucleotide random molecular identifier. MiXCR, applied by TCRdb to the 5' RACE reads, yields one record per CDR3 protein. Here the sample spans 780,000 or so distinct CDR3 sequences, 20% to 25% being singletons. These data are also associated with another study on T cells of mothers and their children. That source notes: Sample barcodes and 2-4 random nucleotides were added by the M1S primer of the second PCR. For each mother, over 9.5 million TCR beta CDR3 reads were obtained, and for each child, about 3 million.

V usage is TRBV12-3 or TRBV12-4 and J usage is TRBJ2-7, with D uncertain. The sequence was obtained from a boy aged 5-17 years in good health. Sequencing input: blood. The CDR3 here is CASSFGVSSYEQYF. CDR3 nucleotide sequence: TGTGCCAGCAGTTTTGGGGTAAGCTCCTACGAGCAGTACTTC.